What follows is one T cell receptor beta chain and its context. Trimming removed 5 bases from V and 6 bases from J, with 9 bases in between. The CDR3 has 11 amino acids. CDR1 DFQATT and CDR2 SNEGSKA come from the germline V gene (reference sequence). The data stem from a study of shared clonotypes between healthy human individuals. Overall study: Those who served as donors were a couple of women and a few men between the ages of 18 and 49. Three plates were used per donor for CD4 naive, three for CD4 memory, two for CD8 naive and one for CD8 memory.

Deep was the level used in running the assay. Across several immunoSEQ plates, the genomic DNA of each subset was split evenly. Profiled with immunoSEQ multiplex PCR; TCRdb holds only in-frame clones, not every one. The profile covers under 1,900,000 clones, with 98% appearing a single time and approximately 0.4% taken by the ten largest. The chain carries TRBV20-1 and TRBJ2-3; unclear D gene. The sample comprised naive CD4+ T cells sorted from blood. Described subset: CD45RA+ positively selected. The sequence came from a man aged 25 to 40 in good health. The CDR3 protein is CSAQAGDTQYF. The CDR3 nucleotides read TGCAGTGCTCAAGCCGGGGATACGCAGTATTTT.